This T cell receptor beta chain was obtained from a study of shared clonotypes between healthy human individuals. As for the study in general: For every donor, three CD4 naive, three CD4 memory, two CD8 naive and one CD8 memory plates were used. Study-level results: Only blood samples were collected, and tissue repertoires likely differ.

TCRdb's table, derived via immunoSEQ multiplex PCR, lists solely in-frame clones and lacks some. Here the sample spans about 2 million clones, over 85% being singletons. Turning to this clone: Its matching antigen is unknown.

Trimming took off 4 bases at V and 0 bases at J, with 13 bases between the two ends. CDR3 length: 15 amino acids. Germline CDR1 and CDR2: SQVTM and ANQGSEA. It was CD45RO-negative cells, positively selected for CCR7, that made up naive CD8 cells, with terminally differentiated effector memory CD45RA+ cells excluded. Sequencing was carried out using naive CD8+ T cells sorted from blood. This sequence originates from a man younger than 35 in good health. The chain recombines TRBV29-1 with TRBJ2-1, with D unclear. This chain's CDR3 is CSVASGASSYNEQFF. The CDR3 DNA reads TGCAGCGTTGCTTCGGGTGCAAGCTCCTACAATGAGCAGTTCTTC.